This T cell receptor beta chain was identified during a study of shared clonotypes between healthy human individuals. The ends were cut back, 4 bases at V and 4 bases at J, with 8 bases in the middle. The CDR3 covers 12 residues. Germline V gene lookup returns CDR1 SGDLS and CDR2 YYNGEE. The protocol was immunoSEQ multiplex PCR, while the TCRdb copy is restricted to in-frame clones and leaves out a portion. The data hold some 1.4 million clones, with approximately 96% observed a single time. Regarding this clone: The antigen is undetermined.

Study findings and constraints: Unshared clonotypes carried lower generation probabilities than those common to all four donors.

This TCR came from a man younger than 40 in good health. This sequence joins TRBV9 and TRBJ1-2; D not certain. Sequencing was performed on naive CD4+ T cells sorted from blood. The subset: CD45RA+ positively selected. In DNA form, the CDR3 reads TGTGCCAGCAGCCGCACGGCCTATGGCTACACCTTC. It specifies CASSRTAYGYTF.